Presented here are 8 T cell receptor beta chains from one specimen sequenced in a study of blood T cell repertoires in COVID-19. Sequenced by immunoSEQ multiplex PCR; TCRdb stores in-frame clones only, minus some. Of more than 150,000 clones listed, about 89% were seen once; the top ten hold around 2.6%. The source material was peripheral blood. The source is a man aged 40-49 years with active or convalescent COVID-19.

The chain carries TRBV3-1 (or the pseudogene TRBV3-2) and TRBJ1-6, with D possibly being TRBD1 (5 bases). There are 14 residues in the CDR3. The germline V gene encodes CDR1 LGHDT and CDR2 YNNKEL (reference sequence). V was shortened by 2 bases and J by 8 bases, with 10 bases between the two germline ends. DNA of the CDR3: TGTGCCAGCAGCCAACCGGACACCTATTCACCCCTCCACTTT. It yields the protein CASSQPDTYSPLHF.

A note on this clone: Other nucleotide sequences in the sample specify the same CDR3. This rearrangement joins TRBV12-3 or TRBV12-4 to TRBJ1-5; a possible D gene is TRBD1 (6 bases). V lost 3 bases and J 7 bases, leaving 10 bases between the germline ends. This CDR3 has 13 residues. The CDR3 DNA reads TGTGCCAGCAGTTTGAACAGGGACCAGCCCCAGCATTTT. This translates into CASSLNRDQPQHF.

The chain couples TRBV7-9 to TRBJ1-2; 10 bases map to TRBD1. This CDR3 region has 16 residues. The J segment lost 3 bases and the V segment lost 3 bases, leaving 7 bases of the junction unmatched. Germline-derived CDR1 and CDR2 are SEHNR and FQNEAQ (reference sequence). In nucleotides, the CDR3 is TGTGCCAGCAGCTTTTATTCCGGGACAGGGGACTATGGCTACACCTTC. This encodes CASSFYSGTGDYGYTF. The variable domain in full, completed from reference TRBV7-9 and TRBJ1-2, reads DTGVSQNPRHKITKRGQNVTFRCDPISEHNRLYWYRQTLGQGPEFLTYFQNEAQLEKSRLLSDRFSAERPKGSFSTLEIQRTEQGDSAMYLCASSFYSGTGDYGYTFGSGTRLTVV.

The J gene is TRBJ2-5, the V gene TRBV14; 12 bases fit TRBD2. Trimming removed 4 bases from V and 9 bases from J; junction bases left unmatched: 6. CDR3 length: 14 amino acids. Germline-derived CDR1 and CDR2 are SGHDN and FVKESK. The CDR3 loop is CASSPGLAGFPQYF. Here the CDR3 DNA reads TGTGCCAGCAGCCCCGGACTAGCGGGGTTCCCCCAGTACTTC.

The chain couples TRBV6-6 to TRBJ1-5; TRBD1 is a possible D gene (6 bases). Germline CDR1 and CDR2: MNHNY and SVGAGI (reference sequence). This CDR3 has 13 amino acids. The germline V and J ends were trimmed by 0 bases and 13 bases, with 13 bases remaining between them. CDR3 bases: TGTGCCAGCAGTTACTCGGGGGCCCCCCTGCAGCATTTT. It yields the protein CASSYSGAPLQHF.

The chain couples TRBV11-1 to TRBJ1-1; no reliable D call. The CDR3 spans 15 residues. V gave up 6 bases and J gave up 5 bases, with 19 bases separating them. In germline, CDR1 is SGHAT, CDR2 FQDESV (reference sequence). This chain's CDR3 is CASSTSKNSRTEAFF. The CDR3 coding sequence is TGTGCCAGCAGTACCTCCAAAAATTCGCGAACTGAAGCTTTCTTT.

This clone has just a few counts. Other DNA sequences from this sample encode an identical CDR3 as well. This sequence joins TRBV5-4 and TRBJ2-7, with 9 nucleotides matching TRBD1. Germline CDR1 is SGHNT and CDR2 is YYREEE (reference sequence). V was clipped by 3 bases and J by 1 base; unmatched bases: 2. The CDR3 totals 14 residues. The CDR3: CASSSDRGSYEQYF. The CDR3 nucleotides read TGTGCCAGCAGCTCGGACAGGGGATCCTACGAGCAGTACTTC. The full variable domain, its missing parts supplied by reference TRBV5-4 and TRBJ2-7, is ETGVTQSPTHLIKTRGQQVTLRCSSQSGHNTVSWYQQALGQGPQFIFQYYREEENGRGNFPPRFSGLQFPNYSSELNVNALELDDSALYLCASSSDRGSYEQYFGPGTRLTVT.

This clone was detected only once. CDR3: CASTRQGGSGEQFF. CDR3 sequence (DNA): TGTGCCAGTACAAGACAGGGGGGGAGTGGTGAGCAGTTCTTC. The chain combines TRBV2 with TRBJ2-1, with 9 bases identical to TRBD1. Trimming removed 9 bases from V and 9 bases from J; junction bases left unmatched: 12. The germline V gene encodes CDR1 SNHLY and CDR2 FYNNEI. This CDR3 has 14 amino acids.